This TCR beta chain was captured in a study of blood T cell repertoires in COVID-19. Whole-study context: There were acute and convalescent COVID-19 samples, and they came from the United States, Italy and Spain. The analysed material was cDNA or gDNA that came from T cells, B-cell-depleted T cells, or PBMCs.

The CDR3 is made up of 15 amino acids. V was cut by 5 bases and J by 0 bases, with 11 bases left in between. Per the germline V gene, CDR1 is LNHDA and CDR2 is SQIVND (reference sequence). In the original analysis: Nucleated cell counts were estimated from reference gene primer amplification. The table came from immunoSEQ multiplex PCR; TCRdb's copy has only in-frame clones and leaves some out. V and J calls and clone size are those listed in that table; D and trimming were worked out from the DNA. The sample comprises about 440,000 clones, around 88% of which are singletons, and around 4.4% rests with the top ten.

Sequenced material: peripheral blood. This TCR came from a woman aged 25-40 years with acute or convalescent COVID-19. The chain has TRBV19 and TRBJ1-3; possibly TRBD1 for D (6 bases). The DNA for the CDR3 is TGTGCCAGTAGTGTGGACAGATTCTCTGGAAACACCATATATTTT. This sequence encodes CASSVDRFSGNTIYF.